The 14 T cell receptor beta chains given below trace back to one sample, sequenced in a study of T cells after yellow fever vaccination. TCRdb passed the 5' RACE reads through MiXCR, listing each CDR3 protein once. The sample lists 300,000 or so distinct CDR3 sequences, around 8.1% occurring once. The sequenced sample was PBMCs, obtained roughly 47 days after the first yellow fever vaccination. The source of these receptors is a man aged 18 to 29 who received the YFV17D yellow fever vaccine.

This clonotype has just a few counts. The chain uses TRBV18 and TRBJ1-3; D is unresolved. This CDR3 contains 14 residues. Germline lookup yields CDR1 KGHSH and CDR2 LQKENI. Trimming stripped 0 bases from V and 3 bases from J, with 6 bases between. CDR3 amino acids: CASSPPGYGNTIYF. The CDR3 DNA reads TGTGCCAGCTCACCACCAGGGTATGGAAACACCATATATTTT.

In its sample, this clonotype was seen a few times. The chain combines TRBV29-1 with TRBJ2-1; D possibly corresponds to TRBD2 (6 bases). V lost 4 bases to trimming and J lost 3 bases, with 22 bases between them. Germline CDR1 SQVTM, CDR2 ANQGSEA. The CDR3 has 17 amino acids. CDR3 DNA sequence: TGCAGCGTTGCCGGGGGAACCGGGACTGACTTCTACAATGAGCAGTTCTTC. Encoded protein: CSVAGGTGTDFYNEQFF.

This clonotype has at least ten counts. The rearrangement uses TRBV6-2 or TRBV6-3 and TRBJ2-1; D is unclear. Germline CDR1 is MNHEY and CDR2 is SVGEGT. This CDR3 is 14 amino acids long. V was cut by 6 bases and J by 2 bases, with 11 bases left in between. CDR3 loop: CASSQDSPYNEQFF. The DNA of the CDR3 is TGTGCCAGCAGCCAAGACTCCCCCTACAATGAGCAGTTCTTC.

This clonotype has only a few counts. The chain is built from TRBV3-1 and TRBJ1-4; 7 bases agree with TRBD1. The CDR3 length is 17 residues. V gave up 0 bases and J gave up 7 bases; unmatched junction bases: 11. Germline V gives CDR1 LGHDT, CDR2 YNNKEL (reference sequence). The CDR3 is CASSQDWNRDSGEKLFF. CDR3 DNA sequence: TGTGCCAGCAGCCAAGATTGGAACCGGGACAGCGGTGAAAAACTGTTTTTT. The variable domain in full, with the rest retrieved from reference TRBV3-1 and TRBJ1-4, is DTAVSQTPKYLVTQMGNDKSIKCEQNLGHDTMYWYKQDSKKFLKIMFSYNNKELIINETVPNRFSPKSPDKAHLNLHINSLELGDSAVYFCASSQDWNRDSGEKLFFGSGTQLSVL.

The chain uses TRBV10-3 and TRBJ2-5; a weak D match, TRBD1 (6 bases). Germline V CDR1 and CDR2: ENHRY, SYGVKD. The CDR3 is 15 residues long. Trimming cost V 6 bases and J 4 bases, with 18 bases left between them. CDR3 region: CAISSQGSGSETQYF. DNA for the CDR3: TGTGCCATCAGCTCCCAGGGGAGTGGGTCAGAGACCCAGTACTTC.

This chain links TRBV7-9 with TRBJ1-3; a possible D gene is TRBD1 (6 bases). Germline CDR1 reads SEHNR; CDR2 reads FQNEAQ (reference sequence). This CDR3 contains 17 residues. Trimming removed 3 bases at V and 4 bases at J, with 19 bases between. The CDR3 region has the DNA TGTGCCAGCAGCTTCCCCGCCGGGACACCGGGAGGAAACACCATATATTTT. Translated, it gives CASSFPAGTPGGNTIYF.

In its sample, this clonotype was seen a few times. DNA for the CDR3: TGCAGTGCTAGAGGAGACCTCCTACCAACAACTGGAAACACCATATATTTT. As protein: CSARGDLLPTTGNTIYF. This chain joins TRBV20-1 and TRBJ1-3; D not certain. The CDR3 contains 17 residues. V lost 1 base to trimming and J lost 2 bases, with 18 bases between them. Per the germline V gene, CDR1 is DFQATT and CDR2 is SNEGSKA (reference sequence).

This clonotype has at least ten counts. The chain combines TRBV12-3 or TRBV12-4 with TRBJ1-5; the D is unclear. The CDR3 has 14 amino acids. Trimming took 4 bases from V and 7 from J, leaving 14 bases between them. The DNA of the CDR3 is TGTGCCAGCAGTTCGAGTCCTCAGAGGCAGCCCCAGCATTTT. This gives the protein CASSSSPQRQPQHF.

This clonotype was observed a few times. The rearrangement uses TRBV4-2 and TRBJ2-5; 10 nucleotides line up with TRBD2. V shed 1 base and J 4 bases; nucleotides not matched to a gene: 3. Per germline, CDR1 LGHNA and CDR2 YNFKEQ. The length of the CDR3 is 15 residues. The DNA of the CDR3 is TGTGCCAGCAGCCAAGGATCTAGCGGGGGAGAGACCCAGTACTTC. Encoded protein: CASSQGSSGGETQYF.

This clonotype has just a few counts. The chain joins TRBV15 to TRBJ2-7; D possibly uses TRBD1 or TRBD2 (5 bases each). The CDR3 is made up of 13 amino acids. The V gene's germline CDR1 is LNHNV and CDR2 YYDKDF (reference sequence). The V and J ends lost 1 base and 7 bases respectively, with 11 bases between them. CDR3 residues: CATSRGVGEEQYV. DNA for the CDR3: TGTGCCACCAGCAGAGGGGTAGGGGAGGAGCAGTACGTC.

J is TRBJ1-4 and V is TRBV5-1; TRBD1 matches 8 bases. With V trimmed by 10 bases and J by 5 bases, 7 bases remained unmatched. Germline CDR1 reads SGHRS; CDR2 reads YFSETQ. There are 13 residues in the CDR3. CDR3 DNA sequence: TGCGCCTCCACTGACAGGGGAAATGAAAAACTGTTTTTT. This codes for CASTDRGNEKLFF.

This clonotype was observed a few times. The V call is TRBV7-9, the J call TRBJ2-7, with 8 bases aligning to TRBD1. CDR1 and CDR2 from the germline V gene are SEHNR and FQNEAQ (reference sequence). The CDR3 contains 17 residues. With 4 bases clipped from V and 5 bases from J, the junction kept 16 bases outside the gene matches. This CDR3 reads CASSSRSGGPSFDEQYF. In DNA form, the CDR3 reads TGTGCCAGCAGCTCCCGTTCAGGGGGCCCTAGCTTTGACGAGCAGTACTTC.

CDR3 coding DNA: TGTGCCAGCAGTGAATTGCGGGGGGATACCTACAATGAGCAGTTCTTC. Protein product: CASSELRGDTYNEQFF. The chain couples TRBV2 to TRBJ2-1; 8 bases are a match to TRBD2. J lost 2 bases, V lost 2 bases, and 5 bases had no gene match. In germline, CDR1 is SNHLY, CDR2 FYNNEI. This CDR3 contains 16 residues.

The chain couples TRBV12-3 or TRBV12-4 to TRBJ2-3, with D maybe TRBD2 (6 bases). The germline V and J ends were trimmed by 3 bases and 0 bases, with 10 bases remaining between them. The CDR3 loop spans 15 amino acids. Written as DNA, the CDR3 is TGTGCCAGCAGTTTTGGGGACTGGAGCACAGATACGCAGTATTTT. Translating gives CASSFGDWSTDTQYF.